Sequencing of this T cell receptor (beta chain) was carried out in a study of OX40 agonist ivuxolimab in advanced cancers. At the level of the study: Patient treatment consisted of intravenous ivuxolimab administration every 2 weeks at 0.01 to 10 mg/kg. Past anti-PD-1, anti-PD-L1 or anti-CTLA-4 therapy was accepted, and 40% had received some.

The CDR3 runs to 16 residues. Germline V gene lookup returns CDR1 SQVTM and CDR2 ANQGSEA. V dropped 3 bases and J dropped 5; count of bases not matched to a gene: 7. Study-level findings and limits: Both CD4+ and CD8+ T cell populations in blood had undergone clonal expansion by week 6 at 0.1 to 3.0 mg/kg.

Generated by immunoSEQ multiplex PCR, the TCRdb table keeps only in-frame clones and is missing some. The sample has about 81,000 clones; under 95% are singletons. Note on this clone: The antigen is not known.

The clonotype originates from an adult with an advanced solid tumor such as melanoma, head and neck, liver or kidney cancer. The specimen was CD4+ or CD8+ T cells sorted from blood, collected in a trial of the OX40 agonist ivuxolimab. The chain couples TRBV29-1 to TRBJ2-5; TRBD2 aligns across 15 bases. In DNA form, the CDR3 reads TGCAGCGTTGAGGGACTAGCGGGGGGTCCCCGGGAGACCCAGTACTTC. It specifies CSVEGLAGGPRETQYF.